The text below deals with one TCR beta chain. What it recognizes is unknown. This entry is derived from a study of lymphopenia after photon versus proton radiotherapy. There are 13 residues in the CDR3. V lost 5 bases and J lost 6; bases outside the gene matches: 3. CDR1 and CDR2 (germline): KGHSH, LQKENI. Study results and caveats: After lymphocyte nadir, photon-treated repertoires showed oligoclonal expansion, especially CD8+ Temra.

The assay was immunoSEQ multiplex PCR, and TCRdb's table has in-frame clones only and misses some. Counted here are 53,000 or so clones, around 83% occurring once; the ten biggest clones make up just under 30%. The clonotype was recovered from a man over 45 with gastric cancer. The sample was peripheral blood, taken from a patient treated with photon-based radiotherapy. The gene calls are TRBV18 and TRBJ2-3; 9 nucleotides align to TRBD1. This CDR3 is CASSAQGADTQYF. The CDR3 DNA follows: TGTGCCAGCTCAGCACAGGGGGCGGATACGCAGTATTTT. Drawing the rest from reference TRBV18 and TRBJ2-3, the complete variable domain is NAGVMQNPRHLVRRRGQEARLRCSPMKGHSHVYWYRQLPEEGLKFMVYLQKENIIDESGMPKERFSAEFPKEGPSILRIQQVVRGDSAAYFCASSAQGADTQYFGPGTRLTVL.